This T cell receptor beta chain was recovered during a study of graft-versus-host responses after intestinal transplantation. The method was immunoSEQ multiplex PCR; TCRdb's version includes in-frame clones alone and lacks a portion of them. The table lists around 21,000 clones, about 60% of them singletons, with approximately 1% in the top ten. The TCR originated in a human patient who received an intestinal transplant. The sequencing here drew on alloreactive CD4+ T cells from a mixed lymphocyte reaction culture, taken before intestinal transplant. Sample subset: CFSE-low proliferating T cells sorted from approximately six-day pre-transplant mixed lymphocyte reaction (GvH or HvG direction).

The CDR3 region has the DNA TGTGCCAGCAGCAAACGCGGGGGAGGGTGGTCCTACGAGCAGTACTTC. It codes for CASSKRGGGWSYEQYF. The chain is built from TRBV7-9 and TRBJ2-7, with 7 bases that match TRBD2. From germline, CDR1 is SEHNR and CDR2 FQNEAQ (reference sequence). This CDR3 comprises 16 residues. V trimming: 5 bases; J trimming: 1 base; junction bases outside the gene matches: 11.